Each of the 21 T cell receptor beta chains below was sequenced from the same sample in a study of blood T cells in healthy people across ages. A second PCR of about 7 to 12 cycles used a sample-barcoded 5' primer and a J-beta primer mix. One entry per CDR3 protein, called by TCRdb with MiXCR from the 5' RACE reads. The sample has around 1,700,000 distinct CDR3 sequences; roughly 30% are singletons. Material: blood. These receptors came from a woman aged 25 to 39 in good health.

CDR3 residues: CSARDETGTYEQYV. CDR3 DNA: TGCAGTGCTAGAGATGAGACAGGGACCTACGAGCAGTACGTC. The J gene is TRBJ2-4, the V gene TRBV20-1, with TRBD1 matching 7 bases. The J call may be wrong; the DNA end is better matched by TRBJ2-7. CDR1 and CDR2 from the germline V gene are DFQATT and SNEGSKA (reference sequence). The CDR3 runs 14 residues.

This clonotype came up a few times. This chain connects TRBV18 to TRBJ1-5; 8 positions match TRBD1. The CDR3 covers 16 residues. V trimming: 4 bases; J trimming: 4 bases; junction bases outside the gene matches: 9. Germline loops: CDR1 KGHSH, CDR2 LQKENI. The CDR3 loop is CASSLEQGVINQPQHF. The CDR3 DNA sequence: TGTGCCAGCTCACTGGAACAGGGGGTGATTAATCAGCCCCAGCATTTT.

The chain carries TRBV12-3 or TRBV12-4 and TRBJ2-7; the D gene is possibly TRBD2 (6 bases). The CDR3 spans 14 residues. V lost 8 bases and J lost 3, with 17 bases in between. Written as DNA, the CDR3 is TGTGCCAGCCGAGAGGGTAGCGGCTGCTACGAGCAGTACTTC. Residues: CASREGSGCYEQYF.

The rearrangement joins TRBV5-1 to TRBJ1-3; TRBD1 might be the D (5 bases). CDR1 SGHRS and CDR2 YFSETQ come from the germline V gene. The CDR3 runs 17 residues. Trimming pared 4 bases from V and 0 bases from J, leaving 17 bases between. Here the CDR3 reads CASSRGITGYSGNTIYF. The CDR3 DNA follows: TGCGCCAGCAGCAGGGGTATCACAGGATACTCTGGAAACACCATATATTTT.

This clonotype has only a few counts. The chain has TRBV6-2 or TRBV6-3 and TRBJ2-4; D is possibly TRBD2 (5 bases). The germline V and J ends were trimmed by 7 bases and 8 bases, with 15 bases remaining between them. The germline gives CDR1 MNHEY, CDR2 SVGEGT. The CDR3 has 13 amino acids. For the CDR3, the DNA is TGTGCCAGCACCTTAGGGAGCCGGGACATTCAGTACTTC. It is translated as CASTLGSRDIQYF.

The chain uses TRBV5-1 and TRBJ2-1; D may be TRBD2 (6 bases). The CDR3 extends over 15 amino acids. CDR1 and CDR2 from the germline V gene are SGHRS and YFSETQ. The germline V and J ends were trimmed by 3 bases and 7 bases, with 17 bases remaining between them. The chain's CDR3 is CASSSNGGERNEQFF. The CDR3, as DNA: TGCGCCAGCAGCTCTAACGGCGGGGAGAGGAATGAGCAGTTCTTC.

In this sample, this clonotype turned up many times. The chain combines TRBV29-1 with TRBJ2-5, with D possibly TRBD1 on 5 matching bases. Trimming cost V 7 bases and J 5 bases, with 17 bases left between them. Germline-derived CDR1 and CDR2 are SQVTM and ANQGSEA. The CDR3 extends over 13 amino acids. The CDR3 here is CSALGQGRETQYF. The CDR3 bases are TGCAGCGCCCTAGGGCAGGGTAGGGAGACCCAGTACTTC. Drawing the rest from reference TRBV29-1 and TRBJ2-5, the complete variable domain is SAVISQKPSRDICQRGTSLTIQCQVDSQVTMMFWYRQQPGQSLTLIATANQGSEATYESGFVIDKFPISRPNLTFSTLTVSNMSPEDSSIYLCSALGQGRETQYFGPGTRLLVL.

This chain links TRBV2 with TRBJ2-1; TRBD1 aligns across 12 bases. This CDR3 has 15 amino acids. Germline V gives CDR1 SNHLY, CDR2 FYNNEI. Trimming took 5 bases from V and 8 from J; bases not matched to a gene: 7. CDR3 coding DNA: TGTGCCAGCAGTATCGGGACAGGGGGCTGCGATGAGCAGTTCTTC. Its translation: CASSIGTGGCDEQFF.

Here the CDR3 reads CASSHPRVYEQYF. The CDR3, as DNA: TGCGCCAGCAGTCACCCGAGGGTCTACGAGCAGTACTTC. This chain connects TRBV23-1 to TRBJ2-4; D perhaps matches TRBD2 (5 bases). The J call may be wrong; the DNA end is better matched by TRBJ2-7. TRBV23-1 belongs to the ORF category, with a function that is uncertain. The CDR3 runs 13 residues.

This clonotype was counted at least ten times. V usage is TRBV20-1 and J usage is TRBJ2-7; TRBD2 agrees at 14 bases. J lost 2 bases, V lost 5 bases, and 2 bases had no gene match. Germline V gene data show CDR1 as DFQATT and CDR2 as SNEGSKA (reference sequence). The CDR3 is made up of 14 amino acids. CDR3 DNA sequence: TGCAGTGCTCCGACTAGCGGGGGGGCCTACGAGCAGTACTTC. Its protein is CSAPTSGGAYEQYF.

The chain links TRBV27 to TRBJ2-3, with D tentatively TRBD1 (6 bases). Germline V gene sequence: CDR1 MNHEY, CDR2 SMNVEV (reference sequence). The germline V and J ends were trimmed by 4 bases and 2 bases, with 13 bases remaining between them. The CDR3 runs 15 residues. The CDR3 nucleotides are TGTGCCAGCAGTTCCTCAGGGGTGATCACAGATACGCAGTATTTT. This encodes CASSSSGVITDTQYF.

The table lists this clonotype with a few counts. The J gene is TRBJ2-7, the V gene TRBV12-3 or TRBV12-4; TRBD2 agrees at 9 bases. The CDR3 spans 16 residues. The V and J ends lost 5 bases and 7 bases, in that order; junction bases with no gene match: 15. CDR3 in amino acids: CASSLRGSGRGGEQYF. The CDR3 DNA reads TGTGCCAGCAGTCTCAGGGGTAGCGGGAGAGGGGGGGAGCAGTACTTC.

This clonotype was seen a handful of times. The chain carries TRBV5-6 and TRBJ2-7, with 12 positions matching TRBD1. This CDR3 has 15 amino acids. In germline, CDR1 is SGHDT, CDR2 YYEEEE. J gave up 0 bases and V 3 bases, and 1 base lay outside the gene matches. Here the CDR3 reads CASSWDRGLSYEQYF. The CDR3 region has the DNA TGTGCCAGCAGCTGGGACAGGGGGCTCTCCTACGAGCAGTACTTC.

With respect to this clonotype: A read error is possible here, since a much larger clone lies one base away. V gene TRBV15 combines with J gene TRBJ2-1; 13 bases match TRBD2. This CDR3 spans 15 amino acids. Germline V gene sequence: CDR1 LNHNV, CDR2 YYDKDF (reference sequence). V lost 3 bases to trimming and J lost 13 bases; unmatched junction nucleotides: 9. The DNA of the CDR3 is TGTGCCACCAGCAGCCCGGGACTAGCGGGGAAGACCCAGTTCTTC. Translating it yields CATSSPGLAGKTQFF.

The chain carries TRBV20-1 and TRBJ2-4; D is possibly TRBD2 (6 bases). The closer fit of TRBJ2-7 to the DNA end suggests the J call may be wrong. Per germline, CDR1 DFQATT and CDR2 SNEGSKA (reference sequence). CDR3 size: 13 residues. This CDR3 is CSGSRGSSYEQYF. DNA of the CDR3: TGCAGCGGCTCTCGGGGGAGCTCCTACGAGCAGTACTTC.

The chain joins TRBV15 to TRBJ2-7; tentative D call: TRBD1 (6 bases). The CDR3 totals 15 residues. Germline V gene lookup returns CDR1 LNHNV and CDR2 YYDKDF (reference sequence). With 0 bases removed from V and 6 bases from J, the gap between germline ends came to 15 bases. For the CDR3, the DNA is TGTGCCACCAGCAGAGATCAGCTGGGGGCTGCCGAGCAGTACTTC. It specifies CATSRDQLGAAEQYF.

Comments on this clonotype: It may be a read error: a sequence one base away is much more abundant. The rearrangement uses TRBV12-3 or TRBV12-4 and TRBJ1-2; D may be TRBD1 (6 bases). Trimming took off 5 bases at V and 4 bases at J, with 14 bases between the two ends. The CDR3 runs 14 residues. CDR3 bases: TGTGCCAGCAGTATCGAGACAGGCTGCTATGGCTACACCTTC. Amino acid sequence: CASSIETGCYGYTF.

The chain joins TRBV29-1 to TRBJ2-3, with D hard to call. V was clipped by 4 bases and J by 2 bases, with 10 bases between them. CDR3 length equals 13 residues. The germline CDR1 and CDR2 sequences are SQVTM and ANQGSEA. The CDR3, as DNA: TGCAGCGTTGGATACAGCCTCACAGATACGCAGTATTTT. Translation: CSVGYSLTDTQYF.

This clonotype was counted many times. The rearrangement joins TRBV27 to TRBJ2-6; D is unresolved. Trimming removed 5 bases at V and 2 bases at J, with 10 bases between. CDR1 is MNHEY, CDR2 SMNVEV, per germline (reference sequence). This CDR3 is 15 amino acids long. The CDR3 is CASSLLPAGANVLTF. CDR3 DNA sequence: TGTGCCAGCAGTCTTCTCCCAGCTGGGGCCAACGTCCTGACTTTC.

The chain couples TRBV20-1 to TRBJ2-4; D tentatively reads TRBD1 or TRBD2 (5 bases each). CDR1 and CDR2 from the germline V gene are DFQATT and SNEGSKA (reference sequence). The ends were cut back, 5 bases at V and 13 bases at J, with 27 bases in the middle. The CDR3 length is 15 residues. The CDR3 nucleotides are TGCAGTGCTGCAGCCGGGCGAGGGGCTACTTACGAACAGTACTTC. It is translated as CSAAAGRGATYEQYF.

For this clonotype: The junction departs from the called germline gene at one end, perhaps through a read error. This rearrangement joins TRBV12-3 or TRBV12-4 to TRBJ2-3; 8 positions agree with TRBD1. The CDR3 contains 16 residues. CDR3 bases: TGTGCCAGCAGTCCCTCATCCGGACAGGGAGCAGATATGCAGTATTTT. This translates into CASSPSSGQGADMQYF.